The sequence of this TCR beta chain was determined in a study of blood T cells in healthy people across ages (dated by TCRdb to about 2015). With respect to the entire study: In model experiments, template switching captured roughly one uniquely barcoded TCR beta cDNA molecule for every two T cells. The study measured age-related changes in TCR beta repertoire diversity using deep sequencing normalized with unique cDNA molecular identifiers. The donors were divided into four age groups: young (average around 17 years), middle-aged (around 37), aged (roughly 66) and long-lived (about 84). Donors of different ages were randomly distributed across sequencing lanes to avoid experimental bias. The study analyzed two additional independent replicas of 1 million unique cDNA reads from the same blood draw for two donors, one aged 18 to 30 and one aged 80 or older.

This clonotype occurred a few times. Its antigen is currently not known. Per-nucleotide qualities are absent, and no much larger clonotype sits a single base away. Donors were 39 systemically healthy Caucasian individuals from Russia aged roughly 6 to 90 years. Around 10 milliliters of peripheral blood were drawn from each donor into EDTA-treated Vacutainer tubes. Ficoll-Paque density-gradient centrifugation was used to isolate PBMCs, with at least 7 million per sample. Trizol reagent was used to extract total RNA from PBMCs, with at least 5.5 micrograms per sample. The percentages of naive CD45RAhigh/CD27high T cells were determined by flow cytometry on a PBMC aliquot from every donor. The protocol used for the library was 5' RACE. For sequencing, an Illumina HiSeq 2500 was employed. A second PCR of roughly 7 to 11 cycles was performed with a sample-barcoded 5' primer and a J-beta primer mix. Each TCR beta cDNA molecule received a unique molecular identifier from a template-switch 5' adaptor carrying 12 random nucleotides. Each sample yielded at least 3 million CDR3-containing paired-end reads. The Mint cDNA synthesis kit, primed by a TRBC-specific oligonucleotide, was used to synthesize first-strand cDNA from all RNA. All cDNA was treated with uracil-DNA glycosylase and then went through a first 18-cycle PCR with the universal primers M1SS and BC2_uni_R. In the paper's pipeline: Normalization of each sample was performed by random selection of 1 million high-quality reads, each carrying a distinct molecular identifier. Reads sharing molecular identifiers were discarded rather than binned into consensus sequences. MiTCR, run with a Q25 quality threshold and the strictest error-elimination algorithm, handled CDR3 identification, clonotype clustering and error correction. A nonparametric unseen species model with Euler transformation was used to estimate lower-bound total TCR beta diversity. TCRdb handled the public reads itself, with Q25 trimming in fastp and clone calling in MiXCR, and kept productive beta chains. Every entry covers one CDR3 protein and lists the most common genes and DNA from its rows. TCRdb's processing, not the study's, gives the V and J calls here. Here the sample has over 1.5 million distinct CDR3 sequences; about 49% occur a single time. More than 2% of the sample is in the top ten clones.

Overall study outcomes, separate from this receptor: Because donor CMV infection status was unknown, age-related changes in expanded clonotypes were potentially confounded. Observed TCR beta diversity correlated strongly with the percentage of naive T cells measured by flow cytometry. Since profiling was done on bulk unsorted PBMCs, naive and antigen-experienced compartments could not be conclusively compared. Observed TCR beta diversity per million T cells fell roughly linearly with age, and a significant reduction was already apparent by age around 40. Estimates of total diversity based on one million sequenced T cells were regarded as lower bounds and as underestimates. Compared with the aged group, the long-lived group had more naive CD4+ T cells, fewer expanded clones and increased TCR diversity, suggesting age selection.

Material: blood. The receptor was isolated from a middle-aged woman in good health.

The nucleotide sequence reads as follows: TGCAGTGCTAGGGGGGACCTACGCTCAGAGACCCAGTACTTC. It encodes CSARGDLRSETQYF. The V gene is TRBV20-1 and the J gene is TRBJ2-4; the D gene is possibly TRBD1 or TRBD2, with 5 bases matching each. The J call is doubtful: the DNA matches TRBJ2-5 better. The CDR3, cysteine through phenylalanine, is 14 amino acids long. Left in the record is the CDR3 DNA by itself, 42 bases read in frame from the first base. CDR1 and CDR2, looked up from the germline V gene (reference sequence), are DFQATT and SNEGSKA.